The entry below describes one TCR beta chain. The data derive from a study of blood T cell repertoires in COVID-19. CDR1 is SGDLS, CDR2 YYNGEE, per germline. CDR3 size: 16 residues. With 0 bases clipped from V and 5 bases from J, the junction kept 4 bases outside the gene matches. Profiling relied on immunoSEQ multiplex PCR, and the TCRdb table lists in-frame clones only, not all of them. The repertoire holds more than 350,000 clones, with 80% to 90% as singletons. Those enrolled, adults aged roughly 18 to 100 years, came from about two dozen US areas. Participants had their cohort set by participant-reported clinical history.

This chain connects TRBV9 to TRBJ2-1; 11 bases map to TRBD2. What was sequenced was PBMCs or T cells enriched from blood (not recorded which). The TCR was taken from a young man who had recovered from COVID-19. Here the CDR3 DNA reads TGTGCCAGCAGCGTAGTCGGACTAGCGGGTAACAATGAGCAGTTCTTC. Amino acid sequence: CASSVVGLAGNNEQFF.